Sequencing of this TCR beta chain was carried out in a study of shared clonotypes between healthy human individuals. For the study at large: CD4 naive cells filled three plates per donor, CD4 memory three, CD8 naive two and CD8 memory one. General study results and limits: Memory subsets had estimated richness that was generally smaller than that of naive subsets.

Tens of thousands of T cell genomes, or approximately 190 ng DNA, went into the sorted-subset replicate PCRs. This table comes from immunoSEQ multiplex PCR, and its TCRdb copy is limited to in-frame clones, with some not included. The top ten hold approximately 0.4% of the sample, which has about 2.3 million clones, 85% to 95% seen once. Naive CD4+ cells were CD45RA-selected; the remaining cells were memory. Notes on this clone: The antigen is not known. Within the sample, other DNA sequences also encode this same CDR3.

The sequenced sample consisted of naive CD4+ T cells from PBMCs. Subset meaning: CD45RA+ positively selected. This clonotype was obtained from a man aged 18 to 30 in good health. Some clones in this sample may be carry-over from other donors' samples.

CDR3 sequence (DNA): TGTGCCAGCAGTTTAGCGGGAGTCTCCTACAATGAGCAGTTCTTC. Its translation: CASSLAGVSYNEQFF. The rearrangement uses TRBV28 and TRBJ2-1; TRBD2 matches 7 bases. CDR1 is MDHEN and CDR2 is SYDVKM in the germline V gene. There are 15 residues in the CDR3. Germline trimming cut 2 bases from V and 0 bases from J; bases unmatched to any gene: 1.